One sample yielded the 8 T cell receptor beta chains listed below, sequenced in a study of T-cell reconstitution after alpha-beta-depleted transplantation in children. Molecular barcoding with unique molecular identifiers was used for the TCRbeta library. One entry per CDR3 protein, called by TCRdb with MiXCR from the PCR reads. Of 600,000 to 700,000 distinct CDR3 sequences detected, 16% appear once; the ten largest clones hold about 1.1%. The sequencing used PBMCs from the stem cell graft donor, collected from the stem cell graft. Receptors originate from a human donor who donated a stem cell graft to a child with acute myeloid leukemia.

This clonotype has more than one count but fewer than ten. The CDR3 DNA is TGCGCCAGCAGCTTGCAGGGACAGGGGGCCATAGATACGCAGTATTTT. It specifies CASSLQGQGAIDTQYF. The chain combines TRBV5-1 with TRBJ2-3, with 12 positions matching TRBD1. V was pared by 1 base and J by 5 bases, with 5 bases of the junction left unmatched. This CDR3 region has 16 residues. Germline lookup yields CDR1 SGHRS and CDR2 YFSETQ.

This clonotype was counted many times. This chain links TRBV7-2 with TRBJ2-7; the match to TRBD2 covers 12 bases. The CDR3 extends over 15 amino acids. The junction had 3 bases not matched to a gene; V was cut back by 1 base and J by 5 bases. In germline, CDR1 is SGHTA, CDR2 FQGNSA. DNA for the CDR3: TGTGCCAGCAGCTTAGGACTAGCGGGGGTAAACGAGCAGTACTTC. Translating gives CASSLGLAGVNEQYF.

This rearrangement joins TRBV12-3 or TRBV12-4 to TRBJ1-4; TRBD1 agrees at 9 bases. The CDR3 totals 15 residues. J was trimmed by 9 bases and V by 7 bases; bases with no gene match: 12. CDR3 sequence reads: CASTPGGTGIQKLFF. The CDR3 nucleotides are TGTGCCAGCACCCCCGGAGGGACAGGGATTCAAAAACTGTTTTTT.

This clonotype was found many times. This rearrangement joins TRBV10-3 to TRBJ2-7; D is ambiguous. The V gene's germline CDR1 is ENHRY and CDR2 SYGVKD. V was pared by 10 bases and J by 1 base, with 14 bases between. The CDR3 has 13 residues. CDR3 in amino acids: CATSPTESYEQYV. The CDR3, as DNA: TGTGCCACCTCCCCGACTGAATCCTACGAGCAGTACGTC.

This clonotype has a handful of counts. The V gene is TRBV5-5, the J gene TRBJ1-2; 7 bases map to TRBD1. This CDR3 is 16 amino acids long. V lost 4 bases to trimming and J lost 4 bases; unmatched junction nucleotides: 13. CDR1 is SGHKS, CDR2 YYEKEE, per germline (reference sequence). The DNA of the CDR3 is TGTGCCAGCAGCCTAGGGGGACAGTCGCTCCTCTATGGCTACACCTTC. Residues: CASSLGGQSLLYGYTF.

Only a few counts were recorded for this clonotype. The rearrangement uses TRBV5-5 and TRBJ2-1; D is possibly TRBD2 (6 bases). Germline CDR1 SGHKS, CDR2 YYEKEE (reference sequence). This CDR3 region has 15 residues. V was trimmed by 4 bases and J by 5 bases, leaving 16 bases between them. The CDR3 DNA reads as TGTGCCAGCAGCAAAGCAGGGAGGTCCGACAATGAGCAGTTCTTC. It encodes CASSKAGRSDNEQFF.

The chain is built from TRBV7-9 and TRBJ2-3; 7 nucleotides align to TRBD1. The CDR3 runs to 15 residues. The germline V gene has CDR1 SEHNR and CDR2 FQNEAQ (reference sequence). Unmatched junction bases numbered 5, after V lost 5 bases and J lost 0 bases. The CDR3 sequence: CASSGRDRSTDTQYF. CDR3 DNA: TGTGCCAGCAGCGGCCGGGACAGAAGCACAGATACGCAGTATTTT.

This clonotype was counted at least ten times. The chain is built from TRBV20-1 and TRBJ2-5; tentative D call: TRBD2 (7 bases). Germline values: CDR1 DFQATT, CDR2 SNEGSKA (reference sequence). The length of the CDR3 is 13 residues. The V end was cut by 6 bases, the J end by 3 bases, with 14 bases between. The CDR3 DNA reads as TGCAGTGCCCGGAGGGGGGGTGAAGAGACCCAGTACTTC. Translation gives CSARRGGEETQYF.